These 13 T cell receptor beta chains were sequenced from one sample in a study of blood T cells in healthy people across ages. Together with a sample-barcoded 5' primer, a J-beta primer mix was included in a second PCR lasting about 7 to 11 cycles. TCRdb re-called the 5' RACE reads through MiXCR, storing one row per CDR3 protein. The top ten clones hold 15% to 20% of a sample with just under 900,000 distinct CDR3 sequences, 29% of them seen once. Sequencing was done on a sample of blood. Receptor source: a woman older than 75 in good health.

This clonotype was counted ten times or more. The chain uses TRBV6-1 and TRBJ2-5; 7 bases are shared with TRBD1. CDR1 and CDR2 (germline): MNHNS, SASEGT. The trim removed 3 bases at V and 2 bases at J, leaving 12 bases unmatched. The CDR3 is 17 amino acids. Written as DNA, the CDR3 is TGTGCCAGCAGTGATCCCGGAAAGATACAGGGGCAAGAGACCCAGTACTTC. This gives the protein CASSDPGKIQGQETQYF.

Details on this clonotype: Being one base from a much bigger clone, this may be a read error. The chain uses TRBV12-3 or TRBV12-4 and TRBJ1-1; D may be TRBD1 (6 bases). The V and J ends lost 6 bases and 4 bases respectively, with 18 bases between them. The CDR3 spans 15 residues. The CDR3 here is CASRAGRGQSTEAFF. The CDR3 DNA follows: TGTGCCAGCAGAGCCGGGCGGGGGCAAAGCACTGAAGCTTTCTTT.

The chain links TRBV30 to TRBJ1-1, with D unclear. CDR3 length equals 13 residues. With 5 bases removed from V and 0 bases from J, the gap between germline ends came to 10 bases. The germline V gene has CDR1 GTSNPN and CDR2 SVGIG (reference sequence). The CDR3 DNA follows: TGTGCCTGGGGGGAGACGGTGAACACTGAAGCTTTCTTT. Protein product: CAWGETVNTEAFF.

In the case of this clonotype: A much larger clone lies a single base off, so this may be a read error. The genes are TRBV7-2 and TRBJ1-6; 9 bases map to TRBD1. CDR3 size: 17 residues. Per the germline V gene, CDR1 is SGHTA and CDR2 is FQGNSA. CDR3 residues: CASSLARTGVKNSPPHF. The CDR3 region has the DNA TGTGCCAGCAGCTTAGCTCGGACAGGGGTAAAGAATTCACCCCCCCACTTT.

The table lists this clonotype with many counts. This chain joins TRBV20-1 and TRBJ1-1; weak D call: TRBD1 (6 bases). The CDR3 has 13 residues. The ends were cut back, 3 bases at V and 2 bases at J, with 10 bases in the middle. Germline V gene data show CDR1 as DFQATT and CDR2 as SNEGSKA (reference sequence). The CDR3, as DNA: TGCAGTGCTAGGCAGGGGACTAACACTGAAGCTTTCTTT. Its translation is CSARQGTNTEAFF.

V and J are TRBV29-1 and TRBJ1-2; D is perhaps TRBD1 (6 bases). The length of the CDR3 is 14 residues. Germline CDR1 reads SQVTM; CDR2 reads ANQGSEA. V lost 3 bases, J lost 4 bases, and 15 bases lay in between. As DNA, the CDR3 is TGCAGCGTTGATAGGACAGAGGTGAGCTATGGCTACACCTTC. It is translated as CSVDRTEVSYGYTF.

This clonotype was seen at least ten times. The genes are TRBV27 and TRBJ2-4, with 7 nucleotides matching TRBD1. Germline CDR1 is MNHEY and CDR2 is SMNVEV (reference sequence). The CDR3 covers 16 residues. With V trimmed by 5 bases and J by 5 bases, 12 bases remained unmatched. In DNA form, the CDR3 reads TGTGCCAGCAGTCCCTACACCCCGGGACAGCAAAACATTCAGTACTTC. It codes for CASSPYTPGQQNIQYF.

This clonotype was detected a few times. The rearrangement uses TRBV5-1 and TRBJ1-4, with D tentatively TRBD1 (6 bases). The germline gives CDR1 SGHRS, CDR2 YFSETQ. The CDR3 sequence is 14 residues long. V lost 4 bases, J lost 5 bases, and 12 bases lay in between. The CDR3 loop reads CASSPLGQNEKLFF. The CDR3 bases are TGCGCCAGCAGCCCCTTGGGACAAAATGAAAAACTGTTTTTT.

In this sample, this clonotype turned up many times. The chain couples TRBV7-2 to TRBJ2-3; tentative D call: TRBD1 (5 bases). The CDR3 is 16 residues long. V lost 5 bases and J lost 3, with 18 bases in between. Germline V gene data show CDR1 as SGHTA and CDR2 as FQGNSA. The CDR3 bases are TGTGCCAGCAGCCAAGCCCCAGGGAAGGGTACAGATACGCAGTATTTT. Its translation: CASSQAPGKGTDTQYF.

This clonotype has a handful of counts. The rearrangement links TRBV6-1 to TRBJ2-7, with TRBD2 matching 7 bases. The CDR3 totals 14 residues. V trimming: 7 bases; J trimming: 7 bases; junction bases outside the gene matches: 13. Germline assignment: CDR1 MNHNS and CDR2 SASEGT. CDR3 loop: CASNHWASGGEQYF. The DNA of the CDR3 is TGTGCCAGCAACCATTGGGCATCGGGGGGTGAGCAGTACTTC.

This clonotype was detected once. The rearrangement uses TRBV9 and TRBJ1-2, with D unresolved. The CDR3 sequence is 12 residues long. Germline CDR1 reads SGDLS; CDR2 reads YYNGEE. V was trimmed by 7 bases and J by 2 bases, leaving 9 bases between them. The CDR3 sequence: CASGAGNYGYTF. The DNA for the CDR3 is TGTGCCAGCGGTGCGGGGAACTATGGCTACACCTTC. The full variable domain, with the rest looked up from reference TRBV9 and TRBJ1-2, is DSGVTQTPKHLITATGQRVTLRCSPRSGDLSVYWYQQSLDQGLQFLIQYYNGEERAKGNILERFSAQQFPDLHSELNLSSLELGDSALYFCASGAGNYGYTFGSGTRLTVV.

This chain joins TRBV3-1 and TRBJ2-3; 12 bases map to TRBD2. The germline V gene has CDR1 LGHDT and CDR2 YNNKEL (reference sequence). V shed 4 bases, J shed 6 bases, and the junction held 8 bases outside the gene matches. The length of the CDR3 is 16 residues. CDR3 sequence reads: CASSLGLAGISDTQYF. In DNA, the CDR3 is TGTGCCAGCAGCCTAGGACTAGCGGGAATTTCCGATACGCAGTATTTT.

There are a few counts of this clonotype. The V call is TRBV2, the J call TRBJ2-2; no reliable D call. V lost 5 bases to trimming and J lost 5 bases, with 9 bases between them. CDR1 and CDR2 (germline): SNHLY, FYNNEI. The CDR3 contains 13 residues. CDR3 sequence reads: CASSSLGTGELFF. The CDR3 DNA reads as TGTGCCAGCAGTTCTCTTGGGACCGGGGAGCTGTTTTTT. Filled out from reference TRBV2 and TRBJ2-2, the complete variable domain reads EPEVTQTPSHQVTQMGQEVILRCVPISNHLYFYWYRQILGQKVEFLVSFYNNEISEKSEIFDDQFSVERPDGSNFTLKIRSTKLEDSAMYFCASSSLGTGELFFGEGSRLTVL.